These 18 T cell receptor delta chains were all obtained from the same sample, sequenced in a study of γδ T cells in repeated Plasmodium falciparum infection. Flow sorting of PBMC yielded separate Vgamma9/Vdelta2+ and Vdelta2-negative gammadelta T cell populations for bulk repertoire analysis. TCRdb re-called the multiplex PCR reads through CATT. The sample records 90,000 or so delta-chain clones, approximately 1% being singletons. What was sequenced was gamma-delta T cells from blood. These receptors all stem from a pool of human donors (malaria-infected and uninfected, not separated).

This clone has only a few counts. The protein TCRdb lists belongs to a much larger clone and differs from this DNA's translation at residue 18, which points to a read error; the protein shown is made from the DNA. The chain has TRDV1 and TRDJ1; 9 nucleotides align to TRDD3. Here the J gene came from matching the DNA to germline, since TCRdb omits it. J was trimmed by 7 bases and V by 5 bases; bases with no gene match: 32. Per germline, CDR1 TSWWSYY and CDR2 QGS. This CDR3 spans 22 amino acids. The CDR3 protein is CALGIRNVRPTLLGDLRSKLIF. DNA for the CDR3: TGTGCTCTTGGGATTCGCAACGTCCGTCCTACCTTACTGGGGGACCTAAGAAGTAAACTCATCTTT.

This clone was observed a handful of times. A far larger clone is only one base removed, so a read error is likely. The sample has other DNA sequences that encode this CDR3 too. The chain's CDR3 is CACDLTKVTGGYEEGTDKLIF. The CDR3 nucleotides are TGTGCCTGTGACCTAACGAAGGTTACTGGGGGATACGAGGAAGGAACCGATAAACTCATCTTC. No J gene was called, and the V gene is TRDV2; the table's D call of TRDD3 was not tested on the DNA. The CDR3 runs 21 residues. CDR1 is GEAIGNYY, CDR2 EKD, per germline.

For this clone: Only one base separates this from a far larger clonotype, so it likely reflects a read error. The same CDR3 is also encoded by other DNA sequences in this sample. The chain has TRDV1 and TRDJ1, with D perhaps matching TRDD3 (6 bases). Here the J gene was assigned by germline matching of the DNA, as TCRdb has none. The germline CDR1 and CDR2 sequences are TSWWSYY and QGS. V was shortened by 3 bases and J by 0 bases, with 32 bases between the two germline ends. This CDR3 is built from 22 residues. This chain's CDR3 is CALGELVPAAVDTEVNTDKLIF. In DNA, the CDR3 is TGTGCTCTTGGGGAGCTAGTCCCTGCTGCTGTTGATACGGAAGTAAACACCGATAAACTCATCTTT.

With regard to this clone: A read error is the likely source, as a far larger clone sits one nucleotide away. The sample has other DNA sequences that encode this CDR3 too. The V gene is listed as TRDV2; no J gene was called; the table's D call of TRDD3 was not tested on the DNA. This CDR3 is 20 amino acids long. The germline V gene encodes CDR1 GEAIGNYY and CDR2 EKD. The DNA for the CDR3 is TGTGCCTGTGACACCGTCCAACTACTGGGGGATACGGGGTACACCGATAAACTCATCTTC. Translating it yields CACDTVQLLGDTGYTDKLIF.

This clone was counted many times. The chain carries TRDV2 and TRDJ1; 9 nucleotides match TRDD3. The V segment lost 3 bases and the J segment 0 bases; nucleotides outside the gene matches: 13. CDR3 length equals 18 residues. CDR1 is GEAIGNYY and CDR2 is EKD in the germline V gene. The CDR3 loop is CACDPLTGGTKYTDKLIF. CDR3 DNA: TGTGCCTGTGACCCTTTAACTGGGGGAACCAAGTACACCGATAAACTCATCTTT.

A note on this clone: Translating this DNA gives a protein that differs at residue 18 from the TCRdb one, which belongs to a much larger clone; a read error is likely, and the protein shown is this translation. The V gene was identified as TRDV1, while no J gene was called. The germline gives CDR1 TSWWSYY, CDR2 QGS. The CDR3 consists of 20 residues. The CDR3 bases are TGTGCTCTTGGGTCCCGGCCCCGCAAAATCAACACTCGATCCCTCGATAAACCCATCTTT. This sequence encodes CALGSRPRKINTRSLDKPIF.

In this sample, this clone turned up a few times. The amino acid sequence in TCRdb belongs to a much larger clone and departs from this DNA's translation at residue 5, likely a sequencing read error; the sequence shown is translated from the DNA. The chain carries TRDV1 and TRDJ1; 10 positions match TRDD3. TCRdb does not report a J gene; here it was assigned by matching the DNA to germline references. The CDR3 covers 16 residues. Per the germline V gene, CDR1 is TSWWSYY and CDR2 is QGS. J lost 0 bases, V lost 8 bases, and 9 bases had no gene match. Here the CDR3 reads CALLHWGIPYTDKLIF. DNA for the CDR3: TGTGCTCTTCTACACTGGGGGATCCCCTACACCGATAAACTCATCTTT.

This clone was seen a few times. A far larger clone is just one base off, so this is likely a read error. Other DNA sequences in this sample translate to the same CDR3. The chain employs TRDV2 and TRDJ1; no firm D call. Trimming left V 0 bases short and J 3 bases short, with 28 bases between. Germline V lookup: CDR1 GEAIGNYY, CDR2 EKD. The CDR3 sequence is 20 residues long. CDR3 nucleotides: TGTGCCTGTGACACCGTAACAGTTATTGACCGAGGCGGGCACCCCGATAAACTCATCTTT. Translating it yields CACDTVTVIDRGGHPDKLIF.

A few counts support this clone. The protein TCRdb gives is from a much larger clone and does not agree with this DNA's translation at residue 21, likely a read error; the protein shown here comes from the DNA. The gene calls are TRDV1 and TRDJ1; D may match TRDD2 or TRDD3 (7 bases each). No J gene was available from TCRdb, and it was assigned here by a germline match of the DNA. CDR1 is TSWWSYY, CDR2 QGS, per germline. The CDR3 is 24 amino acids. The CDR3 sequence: CALGDLPPRFLRSGGCRYTDRLIF. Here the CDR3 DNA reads TGTGCTCTTGGGGACCTACCGCCGAGGTTCCTACGTTCTGGGGGCTGCCGGTACACCGATAGACTCATCTTT.

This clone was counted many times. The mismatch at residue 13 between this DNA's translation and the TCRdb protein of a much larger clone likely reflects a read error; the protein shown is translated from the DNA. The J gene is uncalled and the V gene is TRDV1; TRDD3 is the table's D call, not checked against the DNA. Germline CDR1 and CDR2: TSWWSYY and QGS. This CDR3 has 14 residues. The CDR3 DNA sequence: TGTGCTCTTGGGGAAGGGGTTTACACCGATAAACTCACCTTT. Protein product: CALGEGVYTDKLTF.

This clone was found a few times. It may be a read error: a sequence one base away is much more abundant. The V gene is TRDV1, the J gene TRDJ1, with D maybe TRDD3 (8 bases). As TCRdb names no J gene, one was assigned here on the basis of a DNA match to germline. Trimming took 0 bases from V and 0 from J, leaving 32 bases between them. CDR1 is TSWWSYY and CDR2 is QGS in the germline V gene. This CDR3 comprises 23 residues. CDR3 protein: CALGELAFRLPPLLGDYTDKLIF. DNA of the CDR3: TGTGCTCTTGGGGAACTAGCGTTTCGCCTTCCTCCGCTGCTGGGGGACTACACCGATAAACTCATCTTT.

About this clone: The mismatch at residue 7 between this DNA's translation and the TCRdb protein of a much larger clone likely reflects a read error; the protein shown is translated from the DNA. In DNA form, the CDR3 reads TGTGCCTGTGACACAGTACCGGGGGGGGCCCGGTACACCGATAAACTCATCTTT. This gives the protein CACDTVPGGARYTDKLIF. The chain joins TRDV2 to TRDJ1; tentatively, D is TRDD3 (5 bases). The J gene is not listed in TCRdb, so it was assigned here from a DNA match to germline. CDR1 and CDR2 (germline): GEAIGNYY, EKD. The V gene lost 1 base and the J gene lost 0 bases, with 20 bases spanning the gap. The CDR3 is 18 amino acids.

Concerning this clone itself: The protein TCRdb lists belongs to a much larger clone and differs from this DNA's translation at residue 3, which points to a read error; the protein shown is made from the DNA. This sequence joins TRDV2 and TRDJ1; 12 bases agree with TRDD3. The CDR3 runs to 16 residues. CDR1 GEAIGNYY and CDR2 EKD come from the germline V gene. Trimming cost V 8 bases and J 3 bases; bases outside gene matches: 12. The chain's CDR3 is CAYDKLGDTRADKLIF. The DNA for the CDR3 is TGTGCCTATGATAAACTGGGGGATACTCGGGCCGATAAACTCATCTTT.

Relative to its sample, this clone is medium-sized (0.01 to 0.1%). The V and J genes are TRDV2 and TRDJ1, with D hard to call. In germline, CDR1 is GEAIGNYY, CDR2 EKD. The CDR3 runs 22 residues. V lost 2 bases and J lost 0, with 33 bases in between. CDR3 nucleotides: TGTGCCTGTGACAGGCTGAAGACCTCCTTTCCGACCGGATTACCCTACACCGATAAACTCATCTTT. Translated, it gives CACDRLKTSFPTGLPYTDKLIF.

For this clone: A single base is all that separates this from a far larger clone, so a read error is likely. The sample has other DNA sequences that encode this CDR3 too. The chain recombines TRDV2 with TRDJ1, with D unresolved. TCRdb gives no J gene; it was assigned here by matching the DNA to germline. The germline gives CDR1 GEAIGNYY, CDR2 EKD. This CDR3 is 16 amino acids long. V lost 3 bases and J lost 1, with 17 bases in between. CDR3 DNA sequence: TGTGCCTGTGACGCGATGGGAGATAGCTCCACCGATAAACTCATCTTT. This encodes CACDAMGDSSTDKLIF.

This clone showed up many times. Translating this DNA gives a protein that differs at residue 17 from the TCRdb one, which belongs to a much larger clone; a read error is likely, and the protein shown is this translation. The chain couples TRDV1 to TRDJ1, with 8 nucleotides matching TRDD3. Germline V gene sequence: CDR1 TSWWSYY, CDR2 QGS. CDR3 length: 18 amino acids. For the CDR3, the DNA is TGTGCTCTTGGGACACTTCCGGGAGGTGGGGGATGGAGGGATAAACTCACCTTT. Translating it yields CALGTLPGGGGWRDKLTF.

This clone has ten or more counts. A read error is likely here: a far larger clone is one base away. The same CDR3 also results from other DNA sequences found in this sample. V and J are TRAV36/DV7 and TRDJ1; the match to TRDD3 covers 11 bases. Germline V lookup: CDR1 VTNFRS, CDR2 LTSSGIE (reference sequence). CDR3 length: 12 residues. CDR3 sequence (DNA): TGTGCTGTGCTGTACTGGGGGATAAAACTCATTTTT. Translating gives CAVLYWGIKLIF.

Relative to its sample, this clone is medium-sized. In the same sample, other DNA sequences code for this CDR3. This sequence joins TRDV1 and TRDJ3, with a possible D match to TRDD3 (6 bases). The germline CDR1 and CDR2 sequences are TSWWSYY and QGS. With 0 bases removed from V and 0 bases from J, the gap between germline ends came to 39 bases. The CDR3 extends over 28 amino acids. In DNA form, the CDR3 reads TGTGCTCTTGGGGAACTAGTGGGACCTCTACAATCGTACTGGGATAGGCCGAAGAGCTCCTGGGACACCCGACAGATGTTTTTC. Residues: CALGELVGPLQSYWDRPKSSWDTRQMFF.